The TCR beta chain under discussion was sequenced for a study of CD8+CD57+ T cells in acquired aplastic anemia. Before being chosen for sequencing, patients had shown CD8+CD57+ cell expansion by flow cytometry. Prior therapy had not been administered to any patient at the time of blood sampling. Genomic DNA acted as the template from which TCR beta VDJ combination and CDR3 sequence profiling were carried out. TCRdb independently ran MiXCR on the reads; one entry per CDR3 protein. In the table there are fewer than 200,000 distinct CDR3 sequences, about two thirds of which are singletons. The sample comprised sorted CD4+, CD8+, or CD8+CD57+ T cells (not recorded which) from PBMCs. This TCR was sampled from a human donor with aplastic anemia.

The CDR3 DNA is TGCAGCGTGGACGTTACACAGAATACGCAGTATTTT. As protein: CSVDVTQNTQYF. The chain has TRBV29-1 and TRBJ2-3; D ambiguous. V was shortened by 6 bases and J by 7 bases, with 14 bases between the two germline ends. This CDR3 has 12 amino acids. Germline CDR1 reads SQVTM; CDR2 reads ANQGSEA.